These 28 T cell receptor beta chains were sequenced from one sample in a study of shared clonotypes between healthy human individuals. Here immunoSEQ multiplex PCR was the method, and the copy in TCRdb shows in-frame clones only, minus some. The data contain about 2.3 million clones, 85% to 95% of them singletons. The sample comprised naive CD4+ T cells from PBMCs. Subset: CD45RA+ positively selected. These receptor sequences come from a man aged 18-30 years in good health. Some clones in this sample may be carry-over from other donors' samples.

The chain is built from TRBV19 and TRBJ2-2; 7 positions agree with TRBD1. Trimming cost V 5 bases and J 5 bases; bases outside gene matches: 5. CDR3 size: 14 residues. Germline V CDR1 and CDR2: LNHDA, SQIVND (reference sequence). The CDR3 nucleotides read TGTGCCAGTAGTCCCGGGACAGAAACCGGGGAGCTGTTTTTT. Translation gives CASSPGTETGELFF. Drawing the rest from reference TRBV19 and TRBJ2-2, the complete variable domain is DGGITQSPKYLFRKEGQNVTLSCEQNLNHDAMYWYRQDPGQGLRLIYYSQIVNDFQKGDIAEGYSVSREKKESFPLTVTSAQKNPTAFYLCASSPGTETGELFFGEGSRLTVL.

The chain has TRBV11-2 and TRBJ2-7; TRBD2 matches 12 bases. V lost 2 bases and J lost 2; bases outside the gene matches: 7. The germline V gene encodes CDR1 SGHAT and CDR2 FQNNGV. The CDR3 runs to 17 residues. CDR3 sequence reads: CASSLSGLAGGTYEQYF. CDR3 in DNA: TGTGCCAGCAGCTTATCGGGGCTAGCGGGAGGGACCTACGAGCAGTACTTC.

This clone was seen a single time. V is TRBV30 and J is TRBJ2-7, with a weak D call TRBD1 (6 bases). V lost 1 base and J 7 bases, leaving 11 bases between the germline ends. The germline V gene has CDR1 GTSNPN and CDR2 SVGIG (reference sequence). This CDR3 spans 12 amino acids. CDR3 in amino acids: CAWSDQGLEQYF. The CDR3 nucleotides read TGTGCCTGGAGTGATCAGGGGTTGGAGCAGTACTTC. The full variable domain, in which reference TRBV30 and TRBJ2-7 provide the parts outside the CDR3, is SQTIHQWPATLVQPVGSPLSLECTVEGTSNPNLYWYRQAAGRGLQLLFYSVGIGQISSEVPQNLSASRPQDRQFILSSKKLLLSDSGFYLCAWSDQGLEQYFGPGTRLTVT.

The V and J genes are TRBV13 and TRBJ1-2; D might be TRBD1 (6 bases). The CDR3 sequence is 14 residues long. Germline-derived CDR1 and CDR2 are PRHDT and FYEKMQ (reference sequence). Trimming took 4 bases from V and 10 from J, leaving 19 bases between them. The CDR3 DNA reads as TGTGCCAGCAGCTCTCCAGGACAGAGCAACCTCTACACCTTC. It is translated as CASSSPGQSNLYTF.

The genes are TRBV19 and TRBJ1-1; D might be TRBD1 (6 bases). The CDR3 is 15 amino acids. The ends were cut back, 1 base at V and 7 bases at J, with 16 bases in the middle. The V gene's germline CDR1 is LNHDA and CDR2 SQIVND (reference sequence). This chain's CDR3 is CASSIGGQGWIEAFF. The CDR3 nucleotides read TGTGCCAGTAGTATAGGGGGGCAGGGATGGATTGAAGCTTTCTTT.

The chain is built from TRBV19 and TRBJ2-5, with 9 bases that match TRBD1. Germline V gives CDR1 LNHDA, CDR2 SQIVND (reference sequence). There are 15 residues in the CDR3. The trim removed 5 bases at V and 0 bases at J, leaving 4 bases unmatched. The CDR3 protein is CASSVGDRDQETQYF. The CDR3 nucleotides are TGTGCCAGTAGTGTGGGGGACAGGGACCAAGAGACCCAGTACTTC.

The chain employs TRBV11-3 and TRBJ2-2, with D possibly TRBD2 on 6 matching bases. The V end was cut by 5 bases, the J end by 8 bases, with 9 bases between. This CDR3 comprises 12 residues. Per germline, CDR1 SGHNT and CDR2 YENEEA. The CDR3 here is CASSPGLGELFF. Written as DNA, the CDR3 is TGTGCCAGCAGCCCGGGACTGGGGGAGCTGTTTTTT.

This clone was recorded once. This sequence joins TRBV5-1 and TRBJ2-3; D gene unclear. Germline V gene sequence: CDR1 SGHRS, CDR2 YFSETQ. The CDR3 spans 14 residues. Trimming took 7 bases from V and 4 from J, leaving 16 bases between them. CDR3 coding DNA: TGCGCCAGCCCCTCGCAATATGCAGCAGATACGCAGTATTTT. Translated, it gives CASPSQYAADTQYF.

This chain links TRBV6-6 with TRBJ2-7, with 8 positions matching TRBD2. Germline V CDR1 and CDR2: MNHNY, SVGAGI (reference sequence). V shed 0 bases and J 6 bases; nucleotides not matched to a gene: 10. The CDR3 runs 16 residues. The DNA of the CDR3 is TGTGCCAGCAGTTACTCGTATGTAAGCGGGAGAGCCGAGCAGTACTTC. It is translated as CASSYSYVSGRAEQYF.

Concerning this clone itself: This sample includes further DNA sequences coding for the same CDR3. This rearrangement joins TRBV28 to TRBJ2-5; D not resolved. The CDR3 length is 12 residues. V was clipped by 5 bases and J by 4 bases, with 8 bases between them. CDR1 and CDR2 (germline): MDHEN, SYDVKM. This CDR3 reads CASSLVGETQYF. CDR3 nucleotides: TGTGCCAGCAGTCTGGTGGGAGAGACCCAGTACTTC.

This sequence joins TRBV30 and TRBJ1-1; D unresolved. The CDR3 extends over 13 amino acids. From germline, CDR1 is GTSNPN and CDR2 SVGIG (reference sequence). Trimming removed 0 bases at V and 6 bases at J, with 11 bases between. The CDR3 sequence: CAWSVSGRAEAFF. In DNA form, the CDR3 reads TGTGCCTGGAGTGTATCCGGGAGGGCTGAAGCTTTCTTT. Full variable domain (rest looked up from reference TRBV30 and TRBJ1-1): SQTIHQWPATLVQPVGSPLSLECTVEGTSNPNLYWYRQAAGRGLQLLFYSVGIGQISSEVPQNLSASRPQDRQFILSSKKLLLSDSGFYLCAWSVSGRAEAFFGQGTRLTVV.

This chain uses TRBV7-2 with TRBJ2-3; unclear D gene. This CDR3 has 16 amino acids. V shed 5 bases and J shed 0 bases, with 15 bases lying between them. Germline V CDR1 and CDR2: SGHTA, FQGNSA. The CDR3 protein is CASSRLGDSSTDTQYF. The CDR3 DNA reads TGTGCCAGCAGCCGCCTTGGTGACTCTAGCACAGATACGCAGTATTTT.

The V call is TRBV9, the J call TRBJ2-1, with TRBD2 matching 11 bases. V was clipped by 0 bases and J by 4 bases; unmatched bases: 12. Germline CDR1 reads SGDLS; CDR2 reads YYNGEE. The CDR3 runs 19 residues. Written as DNA, the CDR3 is TGTGCCAGCAGCGTAGGTACCCTTGGGACTAGCGGATTTTACAATGAGCAGTTCTTC. This sequence encodes CASSVGTLGTSGFYNEQFF.

The V and J genes are TRBV15 and TRBJ2-7; 8 nucleotides agree with TRBD1. The CDR3 runs 13 residues. CDR1 is LNHNV and CDR2 is YYDKDF in the germline V gene (reference sequence). The junction had 3 bases not matched to a gene; V was cut back by 5 bases and J by 3 bases. The CDR3 DNA reads as TGTGCCACCAGCCCAGGACAGGGCTACGAGCAGTACTTC. It specifies CATSPGQGYEQYF.

V gene TRBV28 combines with J gene TRBJ1-2, with 9 bases matching TRBD1. Trimming took 6 bases from V and 2 from J; bases not matched to a gene: 7. The CDR3 has 15 residues. Germline V gives CDR1 MDHEN, CDR2 SYDVKM. The CDR3 region has the DNA TGTGCCAGCAGACCCGGGACAGGGTGGAACTATGGCTACACCTTC. Protein sequence: CASRPGTGWNYGYTF.

Comment on this clone: Germline and junction disagree at one end, which may indicate a read error. This chain connects TRBV7-9 to TRBJ2-7, with D perhaps matching TRBD2 (6 bases). This CDR3 has 13 residues. CDR1 is SEHNR and CDR2 is FQNEAQ in the germline V gene (reference sequence). The CDR3 coding sequence is TGTGCCAGCAGCTTAGCTGGGACTTACGGGCAGTACTTC. Encoded protein: CASSLAGTYGQYF.

J is TRBJ2-3 and V is TRBV5-1; possible D gene TRBD1, 6 bases. The CDR3 runs 15 residues. The germline V gene encodes CDR1 SGHRS and CDR2 YFSETQ. With 0 bases removed from V and 11 bases from J, the gap between germline ends came to 19 bases. The DNA for the CDR3 is TGCGCCAGCAGCTTGGAAGGTACAGGGACCATATGGCAGTATTTT. Protein sequence: CASSLEGTGTIWQYF.

The rearrangement uses TRBV19 and TRBJ1-4; TRBD1 might be the D (6 bases). CDR3 length: 15 amino acids. CDR1 is LNHDA and CDR2 is SQIVND in the germline V gene (reference sequence). V lost 4 bases and J lost 0, with 9 bases in between. In nucleotides, the CDR3 is TGTGCCAGTAGTAGAGGGACACCAACTAATGAAAAACTGTTTTTT. This gives the protein CASSRGTPTNEKLFF.

The V gene is TRBV18, the J gene TRBJ1-2; D uncertain. Germline CDR1 reads KGHSH; CDR2 reads LQKENI. The CDR3 consists of 14 residues. The V and J ends lost 2 bases and 2 bases respectively, with 9 bases between them. In nucleotides, the CDR3 is TGTGCCAGCTCACCAGCATACTTGAACTATGGCTACACCTTC. Its protein is CASSPAYLNYGYTF.

The gene calls are TRBV19 and TRBJ1-5, with D maybe TRBD1 (6 bases). This CDR3 is built from 15 residues. Germline V gene lookup returns CDR1 LNHDA and CDR2 SQIVND (reference sequence). Trimming removed 4 bases at V and 6 bases at J, with 16 bases between. This CDR3 reads CASSTLGGAGQPQHF. The DNA for the CDR3 is TGTGCCAGTAGTACCCTGGGGGGCGCAGGTCAGCCCCAGCATTTT.

The chain is built from TRBV13 and TRBJ2-1; D gene uncertain. The CDR3 has 14 amino acids. V was pared by 5 bases and J by 4 bases, with 12 bases between. Germline assignment: CDR1 PRHDT and CDR2 FYEKMQ (reference sequence). CDR3 protein: CASSPPQTYNEQFF. CDR3 DNA: TGTGCCAGCAGCCCACCCCAAACTTACAATGAGCAGTTCTTC.

The V gene is TRBV27, the J gene TRBJ2-7, with D tentatively TRBD1 (6 bases). Germline V lookup: CDR1 MNHEY, CDR2 SMNVEV (reference sequence). Trimming stripped 4 bases from V and 3 bases from J, with 10 bases between. The CDR3 covers 13 residues. The CDR3: CASSSRTVYEQYF. CDR3 DNA sequence: TGTGCCAGCAGTTCCCGGACAGTCTACGAGCAGTACTTC.

The chain couples TRBV7-9 to TRBJ1-2; 7 bases align to TRBD1. Germline CDR1 reads SEHNR; CDR2 reads FQNEAQ (reference sequence). V shed 5 bases, J shed 4 bases, and the junction held 10 bases outside the gene matches. The CDR3 spans 15 residues. CDR3 in DNA: TGTGCCAGCAGCCTATACGACAGGGTTGGCTATGGCTACACCTTC. This gives the protein CASSLYDRVGYGYTF.

This sequence joins TRBV4-1 and TRBJ2-5; the D call may be TRBD1 or TRBD2 (5 bases each). The germline V and J ends were trimmed by 1 base and 1 base, with 10 bases remaining between them. Germline V gene data show CDR1 as MGHRA and CDR2 as YSYEKL. CDR3 length equals 15 residues. The CDR3 sequence is CASSQGRDPQETQYF. The CDR3 DNA reads TGCGCCAGCAGCCAAGGCCGGGACCCCCAAGAGACCCAGTACTTC.

The chain has TRBV4-1 and TRBJ2-1; 9 bases are a match to TRBD2. The CDR3 loop spans 18 amino acids. The V gene end was trimmed by 1 base and the J gene end by 1 base; junction bases not matched to a gene: 8. Germline CDR1 is MGHRA and CDR2 is YSYEKL. CDR3 sequence (DNA): TGCGCCAGCAGCCAAGTGGGACGAAGCGGGGGGTCCTACAATGAGCAGTTCTTC. Its protein product is CASSQVGRSGGSYNEQFF.

Here the CDR3 DNA reads TGTGCCAGCAGGCGACAGGGACGGCTGAACACTGAAGCTTTCTTT. It codes for CASRRQGRLNTEAFF. The chain employs TRBV6-5 and TRBJ1-1; 7 nucleotides match TRBD1. The V segment lost 6 bases and the J segment 0 bases; nucleotides outside the gene matches: 7. The CDR3 extends over 15 amino acids. Germline loops: CDR1 MNHEY, CDR2 SVGAGI.

This chain joins TRBV29-1 and TRBJ1-2; D not certain. CDR1 is SQVTM, CDR2 ANQGSEA, per germline. This CDR3 has 12 amino acids. The V end was cut by 6 bases, the J end by 8 bases, with 16 bases between. In DNA form, the CDR3 reads TGCAGCGTCCTACCCACGATCGGAGGCTACACCTTC. Translation: CSVLPTIGGYTF.

The rearrangement links TRBV6-6 to TRBJ2-1; 10 positions match TRBD1. Germline V gives CDR1 MNHNY, CDR2 SVGAGI (reference sequence). Losses at the gene ends were 7 bases for V and 2 bases for J; bases not matched to a gene: 5. There are 15 residues in the CDR3. The CDR3 is CASNLGQGAYNEQFF. In nucleotides, the CDR3 is TGTGCCAGCAATTTAGGACAGGGGGCCTACAATGAGCAGTTCTTC.